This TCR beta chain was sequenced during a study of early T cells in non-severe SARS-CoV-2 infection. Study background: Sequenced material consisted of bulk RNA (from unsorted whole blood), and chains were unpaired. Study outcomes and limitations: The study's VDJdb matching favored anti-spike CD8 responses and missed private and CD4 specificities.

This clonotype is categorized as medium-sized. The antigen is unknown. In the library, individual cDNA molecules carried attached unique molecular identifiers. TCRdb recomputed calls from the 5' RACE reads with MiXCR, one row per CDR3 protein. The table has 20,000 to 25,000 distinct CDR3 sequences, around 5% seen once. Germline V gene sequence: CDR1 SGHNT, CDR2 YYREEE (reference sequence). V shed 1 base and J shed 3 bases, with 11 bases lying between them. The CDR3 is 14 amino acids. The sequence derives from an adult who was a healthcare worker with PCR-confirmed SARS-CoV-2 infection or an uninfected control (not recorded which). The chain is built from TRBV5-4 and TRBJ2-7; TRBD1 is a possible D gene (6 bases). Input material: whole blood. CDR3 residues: CASSLSQGRYEQYF. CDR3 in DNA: TGTGCCAGCAGCTTGTCCCAGGGGCGCTACGAGCAGTACTTC.